Shown below are 16 T cell receptor beta chains from a single sample sequenced in a study of shared clonotypes between healthy human individuals (dated by TCRdb to 2020 to 2021). The receptor library was made with the immunoSEQ multiplex PCR assay. TCRdb provides this immuneACCESS table in a form limited to in-frame rearrangements. Some clones are lacking; in checked studies, under half of them reflect an unresolved V gene, and why the rest are absent is not known. This sample is represented by about 470,000 clones; around 75% of them were singletons. The top ten constitute under 15% of the sample. Sequencing was done on a sample of PBMCs. The receptors originated from a woman between 40 and 50 years old in good health. Some clones in this sample may be carry-over from other donors' samples.

This clone was counted only a few times. The V call is TRBV4-1, the J call TRBJ2-7; 9 positions match TRBD2. Germline values: CDR1 MGHRA, CDR2 YSYEKL. V trimming: 2 bases; J trimming: 5 bases; junction bases outside the gene matches: 7. The CDR3 sequence is 15 residues long. CDR3 loop: CASSQLAGGVNEQYF. The CDR3 bases are TGCGCCAGCAGCCAATTGGCGGGAGGGGTAAACGAGCAGTACTTC.

V is TRBV5-1 and J is TRBJ1-2, with D uncertain. The V and J ends lost 0 bases and 8 bases respectively, with 14 bases between them. Per germline, CDR1 SGHRS and CDR2 YFSETQ. The CDR3 totals 14 residues. This CDR3 is CASSLAGRAIGYTF. CDR3 DNA: TGCGCCAGCAGCTTGGCCGGGCGGGCTATAGGCTACACCTTC. The variable domain in full, completed from reference TRBV5-1 and TRBJ1-2, reads KAGVTQTPRYLIKTRGQQVTLSCSPISGHRSVSWYQQTPGQGLQFLFEYFSETQRNKGNFPGRFSGRQFSNSRSEMNVSTLELGDSALYLCASSLAGRAIGYTFGSGTRLTVV.

This chain connects TRBV27 to TRBJ2-3; 11 bases line up with TRBD2. CDR3 length equals 14 residues. Germline CDR1 reads MNHEY; CDR2 reads SMNVEV (reference sequence). J lost 6 bases, V lost 10 bases, and 9 bases had no gene match. This chain's CDR3 is CATQLAGEGDTQYF. CDR3 coding DNA: TGTGCCACCCAACTAGCGGGAGAGGGTGATACGCAGTATTTT.

This clone was counted a few times. V is TRBV28 and J is TRBJ1-2; 8 bases line up with TRBD1. Unmatched junction bases numbered 6, after V lost 2 bases and J lost 4 bases. Germline CDR1 reads MDHEN; CDR2 reads SYDVKM. This CDR3 spans 15 amino acids. The CDR3 here is CASSLTDRGFYGYTF. The DNA of the CDR3 is TGTGCCAGCAGTTTAACCGACAGGGGTTTCTATGGCTACACCTTC.

This chain uses TRBV2 with TRBJ2-4, with D tentatively TRBD1 or TRBD2 (5 bases each). Trimming pared 6 bases from V and 6 bases from J, leaving 12 bases between. This CDR3 region has 13 residues. Germline V gene lookup returns CDR1 SNHLY and CDR2 FYNNEI. DNA of the CDR3: TGTGCCAGCAGGAATCTGGGACGAAACATTCAGTACTTC. This gives the protein CASRNLGRNIQYF.

The CDR3 is CASSLARQGAEKLFF. Written as DNA, the CDR3 is TGCGCCAGCAGCTTGGCTAGGCAGGGCGCTGAAAAACTGTTTTTT. V and J are TRBV5-1 and TRBJ1-4; D possibly corresponds to TRBD1 (5 bases). V was trimmed by 0 bases and J by 7 bases, leaving 13 bases between them. Germline V gene data show CDR1 as SGHRS and CDR2 as YFSETQ. The CDR3 extends over 15 amino acids.

The chain joins TRBV30 to TRBJ1-4; D not resolved. The CDR3 extends over 14 amino acids. Trimming stripped 3 bases from V and 0 bases from J, with 8 bases between. Germline V CDR1 and CDR2: GTSNPN, SVGIG (reference sequence). For the CDR3, the DNA is TGTGCCTGGAGACCGGGAGCAACTAATGAAAAACTGTTTTTT. Protein: CAWRPGATNEKLFF.

The genes are TRBV5-6 and TRBJ2-3; the match to TRBD2 covers 10 bases. The V gene's germline CDR1 is SGHDT and CDR2 YYEEEE. The CDR3 has 17 amino acids. V lost 4 bases to trimming and J lost 2 bases; unmatched junction nucleotides: 10. CDR3 residues: CASSQAASGRVTDTQYF. The CDR3 DNA reads TGTGCCAGCAGCCAAGCGGCTAGCGGGAGAGTCACAGATACGCAGTATTTT.

The chain joins TRBV18 to TRBJ2-7; unclear D gene. Trimming took off 3 bases at V and 6 bases at J, with 12 bases between the two ends. This CDR3 has 13 residues. Germline assignment: CDR1 KGHSH and CDR2 LQKENI. CDR3 bases: TGTGCCAGCTCACCGCCGAGCGTCGGCGAGCAGTACTTC. Amino acids: CASSPPSVGEQYF.

This clone showed up just a few times. The CDR3 is CASSRRAGSSYNEQFF. CDR3 bases: TGTGCCAGCAGCCGCCGAGCGGGGAGCTCCTACAATGAGCAGTTCTTC. This chain joins TRBV7-2 and TRBJ2-1, with 7 bases identical to TRBD2. The CDR3 loop spans 16 amino acids. V was clipped by 5 bases and J by 0 bases; unmatched bases: 7. The germline V gene has CDR1 SGHTA and CDR2 FQGNSA.

This clone was seen more than once but under ten times. This chain joins TRBV9 and TRBJ2-1; 8 bases line up with TRBD2. The CDR3 extends over 14 amino acids. Germline CDR1 reads SGDLS; CDR2 reads YYNGEE. V shed 0 bases, J shed 10 bases, and the junction held 6 bases outside the gene matches. Here the CDR3 reads CASSVGVSGAEQFF. The CDR3 bases are TGTGCCAGCAGCGTAGGAGTTAGCGGGGCGGAGCAGTTCTTC.

The chain couples TRBV28 to TRBJ1-4, with 7 bases that match TRBD1. Germline V gene data show CDR1 as MDHEN and CDR2 as SYDVKM. The CDR3 spans 14 residues. The junction had 6 bases not matched to a gene; V was cut back by 5 bases and J by 6 bases. CDR3 region: CASSPPGTDEKLFF. DNA of the CDR3: TGTGCCAGCAGTCCCCCCGGGACAGATGAAAAACTGTTTTTT.

The chain joins TRBV27 to TRBJ2-7, with D possibly being TRBD2 (5 bases). The CDR3 runs 14 residues. Germline V gene data show CDR1 as MNHEY and CDR2 as SMNVEV (reference sequence). Trimming left V 6 bases short and J 7 bases short, with 19 bases between. Here the CDR3 reads CASSPGGAPREQYF. The CDR3 nucleotides read TGTGCCAGCAGCCCCGGAGGCGCCCCTCGGGAGCAGTACTTC.

This sequence joins TRBV2 and TRBJ2-1, with unresolved D. V was pared by 4 bases and J by 7 bases, with 14 bases between. Germline V gene lookup returns CDR1 SNHLY and CDR2 FYNNEI. This CDR3 is 14 amino acids long. The CDR3, as DNA: TGTGCCAGCAGTGGGGTAAGGGTTGGGAATGAGCAGTTCTTC. Amino acid sequence: CASSGVRVGNEQFF.

This chain uses TRBV7-3 with TRBJ2-5; possible D gene TRBD2, 6 bases. The V end was cut by 3 bases, the J end by 4 bases, with 9 bases between. The CDR3 extends over 13 amino acids. CDR1 is SGHTA, CDR2 FQGTGA, per germline. DNA for the CDR3: TGTGCCAGCAGCTTGGAGGGGCGAGAGACCCAGTACTTC. It codes for CASSLEGRETQYF.

The rearrangement links TRBV6-1 to TRBJ2-1; TRBD2 matches at 7 bases. The J segment lost 5 bases and the V segment lost 4 bases, leaving 8 bases of the junction unmatched. This CDR3 is built from 15 residues. Germline V gene data show CDR1 as MNHNS and CDR2 as SASEGT. CDR3 in DNA: TGTGCCAGCAGTGTCTCGGGACTACCTAACAATGAGCAGTTCTTC. Translated: CASSVSGLPNNEQFF.